This T cell receptor (beta chain) was captured in a study of blood T cells in healthy people across ages. CDR1 SGDLS and CDR2 YYNGEE come from the germline V gene. V dropped 4 bases and J dropped 8 bases, with 12 bases sitting between them. CDR3 size: 12 residues. It was with a sample-barcoded 5' primer and a J-beta primer mix that a second PCR of roughly 7 to 11 cycles was run. TCRdb re-analysed the 5' RACE reads in MiXCR, keeping a single row per CDR3 protein. The sample includes around 1,600,000 distinct CDR3 sequences, roughly two fifths of them seen just once. V is TRBV9 and J is TRBJ1-1; D is unclear. The sample comprised blood. This clonotype was sampled from a woman aged 18-29 years in good health. The CDR3 DNA reads as TGTGCCAGCAGCACCGACGGCCACGAAGCTTTCTTT. It specifies CASSTDGHEAFF.